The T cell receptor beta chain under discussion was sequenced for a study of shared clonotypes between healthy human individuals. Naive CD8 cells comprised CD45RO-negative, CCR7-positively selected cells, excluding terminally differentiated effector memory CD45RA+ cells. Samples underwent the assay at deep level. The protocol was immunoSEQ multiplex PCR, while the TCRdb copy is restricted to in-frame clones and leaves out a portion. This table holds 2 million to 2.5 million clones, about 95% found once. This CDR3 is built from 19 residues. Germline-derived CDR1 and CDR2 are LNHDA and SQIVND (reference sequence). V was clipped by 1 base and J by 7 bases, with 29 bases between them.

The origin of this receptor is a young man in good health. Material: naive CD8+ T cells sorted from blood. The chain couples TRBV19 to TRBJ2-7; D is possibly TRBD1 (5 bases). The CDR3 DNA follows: TGTGCCAGTAGTATAGTTTCGGGTGGCGAACCGTTCAGGGCTCGAGAGCAGTACTTC. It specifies CASSIVSGGEPFRAREQYF.